This TCR beta chain was identified during a study of sequential checkpoint blockade in melanoma. Treatment given: randomized to nivolumab then ipilimumab (arm A) or the reverse (arm B). The method was immunoSEQ multiplex PCR; TCRdb's version includes in-frame clones alone and lacks a portion of them. The sample has thousands of clones, about 25% seen once; the top ten hold 15%. This CDR3 is 16 amino acids long. The germline V gene has CDR1 SGHNT and CDR2 YENEEA. Between the trimmed V and J ends, which lost 1 base and 3 bases, there was a span of 14 bases. By frequency in the sample, this clone is medium-sized.

The sequencing here drew on tumor tissue (inferred from file names), taken from a patient given nivolumab and ipilimumab in sequence. The source is a human donor with melanoma. The chain uses TRBV11-3 and TRBJ2-3; perhaps TRBD1 as D (5 bases). The CDR3 sequence is CASSLGAMGRTDTQYF. The CDR3 bases are TGTGCCAGCAGCTTAGGGGCTATGGGGCGGACAGATACGCAGTATTTT.